Here is one TCR beta chain with its context. The antigen it binds to is not known. No much larger clone exists at a distance of one base, and base qualities are not known. The time point label for this specimen denotes: about 28 days (+/-7) after the second vaccine dose. AZD1222 recipients whose second dose came at about 4 weeks and those whose second dose came at about 12 weeks were combined into one group, since spike-specific TCR depth and breadth did not differ between the two schedules. Samples from vaccinated people were obtained from the UK trials COV001 and COV002, which included a single-blind randomized controlled phase 2/3 trial of AZD1222 (ChAdOx1 nCoV-19) in healthy adults. Trial participant PBMC samples were collected at day 0 and day 28 after the second dose for TCRbeta chain sequencing. The CDR3 regions of human TCRbeta chains were analyzed by immunosequencing. The authors' pipeline ran thus. Repertoire TCRs were checked for matches against a reference library of SARS-CoV-2-specific TCRs that had been generated using the MIRA antigen-specificity platform. Breadth meant the fraction of unique TCRs that were SARS-CoV-2-associated, whereas depth meant the fraction of total T cells that were SARS-CoV-2-associated. Using the MIRA data, each spike-specific TCR was mapped to the spike region that the TCR reacts to and placed in a CD4 or CD8 class. Log10-transformed breadth and depth values were compared by one-way ANOVA with Sidak's multiple comparisons tests. TCRdb's version of the immuneACCESS table is confined to in-frame rearrangements and falls short of the full clone set. An unresolved V gene accounts for under half of the shortfall where checked; the remainder is of unknown origin. The V and J calls and clone size are taken from that table; D and trimming were inferred from the DNA. In all, the sample holds some 130,000 clones, and 90% to 95% of those were seen once. About 6.7% of the sample is held by the ten biggest clonotypes.

The entry originates in a study of T cell responses to AZD1222 COVID-19 vaccine (dated by TCRdb to the early 2020s). Regarding the research as a whole: A total of more than 230 trial participants underwent TCR sequencing, of whom nearly 210 received two doses of AZD1222 and 26 received two doses of the MenACWY control vaccine. Trial participants were enrolled by age into subgroups of 18-55, 56-69 and 70-plus years, and about 150, 27 and 61 TCR-sequenced participants, respectively, were included in these subgroups. What the research found in general, with its limitations: Because no day 14 peak-response samples were available, the repertoires could be characterized only after the peak T cell response. Vaccine-associated CD4 TCRs spanned the whole spike protein, with dominant responses in regions 160-218 and 743-854. Spike-specific TCR breadth and depth rose significantly after two AZD1222 doses compared with day 0 and with MenACWY recipients. Participants were mostly white British and included more females than males, and it was suggested by the authors that clonal diversity may have been underestimated. Reportedly, close to half of the unique spike-specific TCRs recognized epitopes lying outside the regions that are mutated in the B.1.351 and B.1.1.7 variants. In the small 56-69-year group, the increase in depth fell short of significance, most likely because of low power. Only five to seven AZD1222 recipients were SARS-CoV-2 seropositive at baseline, limiting conclusions about previously exposed vaccinees.

The germline V gene (reference sequence) provides CDR1 MNHEY and CDR2 SMNVEV. The CDR3 starts with the cysteine, ends with the phenylalanine, and has 13 residues. The DNA shown is the 39-base CDR3, in frame from base 1. V loses 3 bases of germline sequence and J loses 8 bases, and the interval between the two ends is 13 bases. The sample here was peripheral blood, taken 28 days after the second AZD1222 dose. The sequence links TRBV27 to TRBJ1-2; the D region possibly corresponds to TRBD1 (6 bases align). The sequence was collected from an adult who received the AZD1222 COVID-19 vaccine. The DNA reads as follows: TGTGCCAGCAGTTTTTCCAGGGGACGGGGCTACACCTTC. Translation gives CASSFSRGRGYTF.